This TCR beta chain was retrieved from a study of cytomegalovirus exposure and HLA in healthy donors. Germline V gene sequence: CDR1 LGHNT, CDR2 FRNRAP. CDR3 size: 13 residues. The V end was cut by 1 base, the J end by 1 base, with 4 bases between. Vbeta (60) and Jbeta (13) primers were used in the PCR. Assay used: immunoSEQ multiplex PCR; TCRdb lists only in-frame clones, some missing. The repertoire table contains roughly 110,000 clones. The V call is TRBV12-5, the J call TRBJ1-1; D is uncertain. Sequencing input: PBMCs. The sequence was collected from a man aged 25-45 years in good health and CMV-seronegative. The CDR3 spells CASGLEQNTEAFF. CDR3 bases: TGTGCTAGTGGTTTGGAGCAGAACACTGAAGCTTTCTTT.